These T cell receptor beta chains were read from a single sample in a study of beta chain features in type 1 diabetes. Libraries were prepared by immunoSEQ multiplex PCR; TCRdb keeps only in-frame clonotypes and omits some of them. The table shows a few hundred thousand clones, with less than 15% occurring only once. Sequenced: naive CD4+ T cells from blood. These receptors were collected from a woman aged 18-29 years in good health. Each CDR3 is given with its conserved first and last residue.

V: TRBV29-1
J: TRBJ1-5
CDR3: CSVVGGVGQPQHF

V: TRBV29-1
J: TRBJ2-3
CDR3: CSASPRTSGIDTQYF

V: TRBV5-1
J: TRBJ2-1
CDR3: CASSQHQGQMDEQFF

V: TRBV19
J: TRBJ2-2
CDR3: CASTEPGLGGAGELFF

V: TRBV29-1
J: TRBJ1-3
CDR3: CSVTVFSGNTIYF

V: TRBV6-4
J: TRBJ2-1
CDR3: CASSVGGITPYEQFF

V: TRBV9
J: TRBJ2-2
CDR3: CASRGDRTPTGTGELFF

V: TRBV5-1
J: TRBJ2-3
CDR3: CASSSGTGTDTQYF

V: TRBV30
J: TRBJ2-1
CDR3: CAWSSLRVEQFF

V: TRBV28
J: TRBJ1-1
CDR3: CASKEGGEWTEAFF

V: TRBV27
J: TRBJ2-1
CDR3: CASSSPAAFYNEQFF

V: TRBV14
J: TRBJ2-1
CDR3: CASRPTSNSYNEQFF

V: TRBV18
J: TRBJ2-3
CDR3: CASSPRRAETDTQYF

V: TRBV27
J: TRBJ1-1
CDR3: CASSSRHLAEAFF

V: TRBV15
J: TRBJ2-3
CDR3: CATSRATDTQYF

V: TRBV20-1
J: TRBJ2-3
CDR3: CSDDGEAQYF

V: TRBV15
J: TRBJ2-5
CDR3: CATSPLIVGGGGTQYF

V: TRBV6-5
J: TRBJ2-2
CDR3: CASSYETGELFF

V: TRBV18
J: TRBJ1-3
CDR3: CASSPTGDGNTIYF

V: TRBV19
J: TRBJ1-5
CDR3: CASRRDNNQPQHF

V: TRBV7-6
J: TRBJ2-1
CDR3: CASSIGPTSGRARFDEQFF

V: TRBV13
J: TRBJ2-7
CDR3: CASGVGQVTYEQYF